This T cell receptor beta chain was documented in a study of T cell responses to AZD1222 COVID-19 vaccine. Study results and caveats: Mostly white British, mostly female donors; authors suggested clonal diversity may be underestimated.

CDR1 SGHNT and CDR2 YYREEE come from the germline V gene (reference sequence). The CDR3 has 16 amino acids. The J segment lost 3 bases and the V segment lost 0 bases, leaving 4 bases of the junction unmatched. TCRdb's table, derived via immunoSEQ multiplex PCR, lists solely in-frame clones and lacks some. The table lists over 150,000 clones, around 90% of them singletons. As regards this clone: Its antigen remains unidentified.

The sample was peripheral blood, taken on day 0 of AZD1222 vaccination. This TCR came from an adult in good health. The gene calls are TRBV5-4 and TRBJ2-1; the match to TRBD2 covers 9 bases. The CDR3 protein is CASSLAAGGIYNEQFF. CDR3 in DNA: TGTGCCAGCAGCTTGGCAGCGGGGGGTATCTACAATGAGCAGTTCTTC.